The entry below describes one TCR beta chain. Its antigen remains unidentified. The PCR had 60 Vbeta and 13 Jbeta primers. Method: immunoSEQ multiplex PCR; TCRdb's copy keeps in-frame clones and lacks some. The data hold around 200,000 clones, with roughly four fifths observed a single time. These data belong to a study of cytomegalovirus exposure and HLA in healthy donors. Study-level findings and limits: A later analysis revealed that TCR association rates differed between HLA loci, peaking at DRB1 and bottoming out at HLA-C. Looking again later, the authors saw that most CMV-associated TCR beta chains seemed HLA-restricted. It was about 150 TCR beta chains that were listed as cytomegalovirus-associated. Earlier results showed most TCR beta V segments being productive about 90% or about 30% of the time.

Germline CDR1 is SGHKS and CDR2 is YYEKEE (reference sequence). The CDR3 runs 16 residues. V shed 4 bases and J 7 bases; nucleotides not matched to a gene: 10. Sequencing was performed on PBMCs. This TCR derives from a woman aged 25 to 45 in good health and CMV-seropositive. The chain has TRBV5-5 and TRBJ2-7, with 14 bases lining up with TRBD2. This chain's CDR3 is CASSPGTSGGVLEQYF. The CDR3 nucleotides read TGTGCCAGCAGCCCTGGGACTAGCGGGGGAGTTTTGGAGCAGTACTTC.